Following are 23 T cell receptor beta chains from one sample sequenced in a study of PD-L1 blockade in urothelial cancer (TCRdb year 2017). The time point label corresponds to: pretreatment peripheral blood. Library generation was performed with the immunoSEQ multiplex PCR assay. Here the immuneACCESS table is served through TCRdb, limited to in-frame sequences with V and J called. Missing clones are a known gap in these copies; in checked studies unresolved V genes cover under half, and the rest lacks a known reason. For this sample the table gives tens of thousands of clones, of which about 84% were detected only once. Of the sample, roughly an eighth falls within the top ten clones. The specimen was PBMCs, collected around atezolizumab (anti-PD-L1) treatment. The source is a man between 60 and 75 years old with urothelial cancer.

The V call is TRBV6-6, the J call TRBJ2-7; D ambiguous. Germline V gene data show CDR1 as MNHNY and CDR2 as SVGAGI (reference sequence). V was shortened by 7 bases and J by 3 bases, with 13 bases between the two germline ends. The CDR3 loop spans 13 amino acids. The CDR3 loop reads CASNPTTNYEQYF. CDR3 DNA sequence: TGTGCCAGCAACCCAACAACGAACTACGAGCAGTACTTC.

The chain has TRBV6-4 and TRBJ2-1, with TRBD2 identical over 11 bases. There are 15 residues in the CDR3. Germline V gene lookup returns CDR1 MRHNA and CDR2 SNTAGT. V gave up 2 bases and J gave up 7 bases; unmatched junction bases: 4. The CDR3 sequence is CASSDVLAGVNEQFF. The CDR3 DNA reads TGTGCCAGCAGTGACGTACTAGCGGGAGTAAATGAGCAGTTCTTC.

The chain has TRBV27 and TRBJ2-5; 12 bases line up with TRBD2. This CDR3 spans 15 amino acids. J was trimmed by 5 bases and V by 5 bases; bases with no gene match: 6. In germline, CDR1 is MNHEY, CDR2 SMNVEV (reference sequence). The CDR3 DNA is TGTGCCAGCAGTCCCAGACTAGCGGGAGTGGAGACCCAGTACTTC. Amino acid sequence: CASSPRLAGVETQYF.

This sequence joins TRBV11-1 and TRBJ2-1, with TRBD2 identical over 7 bases. This CDR3 region has 15 residues. From germline, CDR1 is SGHAT and CDR2 FQDESV (reference sequence). V was pared by 6 bases and J by 0 bases, with 5 bases of the junction left unmatched. The CDR3 DNA reads TGTGCCAGCAGGCGAGCGGGGAGCTCCTACAATGAGCAGTTCTTC. Protein product: CASRRAGSSYNEQFF.

The genes are TRBV19 and TRBJ1-5; 9 bases fit TRBD1. CDR3 length: 18 residues. V trimming: 6 bases; J trimming: 3 bases; junction bases outside the gene matches: 15. The germline gives CDR1 LNHDA, CDR2 SQIVND (reference sequence). CDR3 amino acids: CASSKTGGAVINNQPQHF. CDR3 nucleotide sequence: TGTGCCAGTAGCAAAACAGGGGGCGCGGTGATTAACAATCAGCCCCAGCATTTT.

This sequence joins TRBV27 and TRBJ2-7, with D maybe TRBD2 (6 bases). Germline values: CDR1 MNHEY, CDR2 SMNVEV (reference sequence). Between the trimmed V and J ends, which lost 4 bases and 0 bases, there was a span of 10 bases. This CDR3 has 14 residues. DNA of the CDR3: TGTGCCAGCAGTTCCGTGGGAGGCTCCTACGAGCAGTACTTC. Protein: CASSSVGGSYEQYF.

The chain carries TRBV7-8 and TRBJ1-1; D gene ambiguous. The germline V gene encodes CDR1 SGHVS and CDR2 FQNEAQ. The V end was cut by 0 bases, the J end by 4 bases, with 9 bases between. The CDR3 is made up of 14 amino acids. CDR3 loop: CASSLARESTEAFF. CDR3 DNA: TGTGCCAGCAGCTTAGCGAGGGAATCCACTGAAGCTTTCTTT.

The chain carries TRBV6-1 and TRBJ2-7; 9 nucleotides match TRBD1. Germline lookup yields CDR1 MNHNS and CDR2 SASEGT. The length of the CDR3 is 15 residues. Trimming at V came to 6 bases and at J to 0 bases, leaving 6 bases not matched to a gene. The CDR3 coding sequence is TGTGCCAGCAGAGACCGGGACAGGGTCTCCTACGAGCAGTACTTC. It is translated as CASRDRDRVSYEQYF.

This chain joins TRBV28 and TRBJ1-2; tentative D call: TRBD1 (6 bases). CDR3 size: 15 residues. The V gene's germline CDR1 is MDHEN and CDR2 SYDVKM. The V end lost 9 bases, the J end lost 5 bases, and 22 bases lay between the germline ends. The CDR3 protein is CASAAPGQKSYGYTF. In DNA, the CDR3 is TGTGCCAGTGCAGCTCCCGGACAGAAAAGTTATGGCTACACCTTC.

The chain couples TRBV20-1 to TRBJ1-2; D is ambiguous. This CDR3 spans 11 amino acids. Trimming took 6 bases from V and 5 from J, leaving 10 bases between them. Germline CDR1 reads DFQATT; CDR2 reads SNEGSKA (reference sequence). In DNA, the CDR3 is TGCAGTGCCCGCCTAGAGTATGGCTACACCTTC. Translating it yields CSARLEYGYTF.

The chain combines TRBV9 with TRBJ1-6, with 7 positions matching TRBD1. Germline CDR1 is SGDLS and CDR2 is YYNGEE. CDR3 length: 13 amino acids. Unmatched junction bases numbered 4, after V lost 8 bases and J lost 5 bases. The CDR3 loop reads CASTGQNNSPLHF. DNA for the CDR3: TGTGCCAGTACGGGACAGAATAATTCACCCCTCCACTTT.

This chain connects TRBV27 to TRBJ2-2; 7 bases are a match to TRBD1. This CDR3 has 15 residues. From germline, CDR1 is MNHEY and CDR2 SMNVEV (reference sequence). The V gene end was trimmed by 7 bases and the J gene end by 3 bases; junction bases not matched to a gene: 8. The CDR3, as DNA: TGTGCCAGCACGGAGACAGGGACCTACACCGGGGAGCTGTTTTTT. It encodes CASTETGTYTGELFF.

This chain joins TRBV28 and TRBJ2-5; 10 bases match TRBD2. This CDR3 is built from 14 residues. Germline-derived CDR1 and CDR2 are MDHEN and SYDVKM. Trimming cost V 6 bases and J 1 base; bases outside gene matches: 2. The CDR3 DNA reads TGTGCCAGCAGGCTAGCGGGAGTCCAAGAGACCCAGTACTTC. It translates to CASRLAGVQETQYF.

The CDR3 coding sequence is TGTGCTAGTGGTTTGGGGACATCTTATAGCAATCAGCCCCAGCATTTT. Residues: CASGLGTSYSNQPQHF. The chain links TRBV12-5 to TRBJ1-5; D is perhaps TRBD1 (5 bases). The germline CDR1 and CDR2 sequences are LGHNT and FRNRAP. The CDR3 has 16 amino acids. V was pared by 1 base and J by 0 bases, with 10 bases between.

This rearrangement joins TRBV7-3 to TRBJ2-3; 9 bases are shared with TRBD2. Germline V lookup: CDR1 SGHTA, CDR2 FQGTGA. V was pared by 5 bases and J by 2 bases, with 8 bases of the junction left unmatched. The CDR3 runs to 16 residues. The CDR3 nucleotides read TGTGCCAGCAGCCAAAAAGCGGGAGGCAACACAGATACGCAGTATTTT. Protein product: CASSQKAGGNTDTQYF.

In its sample, this clone was seen once. The chain couples TRBV7-3 to TRBJ2-1, with 9 bases aligning to TRBD2. Germline V gives CDR1 SGHTA, CDR2 FQGTGA. The length of the CDR3 is 15 residues. Trimming at V came to 5 bases and at J to 1 base, leaving 3 bases not matched to a gene. The CDR3 reads CASSGGRASYNEQFF. The DNA for the CDR3 is TGTGCCAGCAGCGGCGGGAGGGCATCCTACAATGAGCAGTTCTTC.

The CDR3 reads CASSTQQGFHEQYF. The CDR3 nucleotides read TGTGCCAGTAGTACACAACAGGGTTTCCACGAGCAGTACTTC. The J gene is TRBJ2-7, the V gene TRBV19, with D tentatively TRBD1 (6 bases). V lost 4 bases and J 5 bases, leaving 15 bases between the germline ends. The germline V gene encodes CDR1 LNHDA and CDR2 SQIVND (reference sequence). This CDR3 contains 14 residues.

This chain links TRBV5-6 with TRBJ2-6; 7 bases map to TRBD1. Germline CDR1 is SGHDT and CDR2 is YYEEEE. V dropped 6 bases and J dropped 0; count of bases not matched to a gene: 9. This CDR3 contains 17 residues. This chain's CDR3 is CASIRDSGLSGANVLTF. CDR3 coding DNA: TGTGCCAGCATCCGGGACAGCGGTCTCTCTGGGGCCAACGTCCTGACTTTC.

V and J are TRBV7-9 and TRBJ1-1, with D tentatively TRBD1 (6 bases). Germline values: CDR1 SEHNR, CDR2 FQNEAQ (reference sequence). V lost 4 bases to trimming and J lost 1 base, with 16 bases between them. CDR3 length equals 16 residues. In DNA form, the CDR3 reads TGTGCCAGCAGCTCGCCAGGGGCGTTTCAGAACACTGAAGCTTTCTTT. This sequence encodes CASSSPGAFQNTEAFF.

V gene TRBV15 combines with J gene TRBJ2-2; tentative D call: TRBD2 (5 bases). The CDR3 has 16 residues. CDR1 and CDR2 (germline): LNHNV, YYDKDF (reference sequence). Trimming removed 1 base at V and 0 bases at J, with 9 bases between. The CDR3 DNA follows: TGTGCCACCAGCAGAGGTGGAGGCCCGAACACCGGGGAGCTGTTTTTT. As protein: CATSRGGGPNTGELFF.

The rearrangement joins TRBV19 to TRBJ1-1, with a possible D match to TRBD1 (5 bases). CDR1 and CDR2 (germline): LNHDA, SQIVND (reference sequence). The CDR3 contains 13 residues. The V end lost 5 bases, the J end lost 5 bases, and 12 bases lay between the germline ends. CDR3 in amino acids: CASSFPGFTEAFF. In DNA, the CDR3 is TGTGCCAGTAGTTTTCCAGGGTTTACTGAAGCTTTCTTT.

This sequence joins TRBV18 and TRBJ1-5; 9 bases map to TRBD1. The CDR3 extends over 13 amino acids. Trimming at V came to 3 bases and at J to 8 bases, leaving 2 bases not matched to a gene. CDR1 KGHSH and CDR2 LQKENI come from the germline V gene. CDR3 in amino acids: CASSPGQGEPQHF. The CDR3 DNA sequence: TGTGCCAGCTCACCGGGACAGGGCGAGCCCCAGCATTTT.

The chain employs TRBV30 and TRBJ2-7; 13 nucleotides line up with TRBD2. V dropped 3 bases and J dropped 1; count of bases not matched to a gene: 3. The CDR3 contains 15 residues. Germline V gene sequence: CDR1 GTSNPN, CDR2 SVGIG (reference sequence). CDR3 in amino acids: CAWRLAGGPSYEQYF. CDR3 bases: TGTGCCTGGAGACTAGCGGGAGGGCCTTCCTACGAGCAGTACTTC.